The next 20 T cell receptor beta chains were all read from a single sample in a study of blood T cell repertoires in COVID-19. The repertoire was sequenced with immunoSEQ multiplex PCR; TCRdb's copy has only in-frame clones and lacks some. The table includes over 55,000 clones, approximately 88% detected once. What was sequenced was peripheral blood. The origin of the receptors is a man aged 45-65 years with active COVID-19.

This clone was counted between two and nine times. V and J are TRBV6-2 or TRBV6-3 and TRBJ2-7; TRBD2 matches at 9 bases. Germline CDR1 reads MNHEY; CDR2 reads SVGEGT. The CDR3 contains 17 residues. Trimming took 0 bases from V and 5 from J; bases not matched to a gene: 11. CDR3 sequence: CASSYSLPTSGYNEQYF. CDR3 bases: TGTGCCAGCAGTTACTCCCTCCCAACTAGCGGGTACAACGAGCAGTACTTC.

This clone was seen just once. This chain connects TRBV11-1 to TRBJ2-3; 7 nucleotides line up with TRBD2. CDR1 and CDR2 from the germline V gene are SGHAT and FQDESV (reference sequence). With V trimmed by 1 base and J by 0 bases, 1 base remained unmatched. The CDR3 loop spans 15 amino acids. CDR3 sequence (DNA): TGTGCCAGCAGCTTAGAGGGAGGGAGCACAGATACGCAGTATTTT. Translated: CASSLEGGSTDTQYF.

The chain recombines TRBV6-2 or TRBV6-3 with TRBJ2-2; possible D gene TRBD1, 6 bases. Per the germline V gene, CDR1 is MNHEY and CDR2 is SVGEGT. The CDR3 loop spans 14 amino acids. The V end was cut by 6 bases, the J end by 3 bases, with 11 bases between. The CDR3 here is CASSTSGDTGELFF. The CDR3 DNA reads TGTGCCAGCAGCACCTCAGGGGACACCGGGGAGCTGTTTTTT.

The rearrangement uses TRBV7-8 and TRBJ2-7; 10 nucleotides agree with TRBD2. Germline values: CDR1 SGHVS, CDR2 FQNEAQ. CDR3 size: 14 residues. V lost 7 bases, J lost 5 bases, and 8 bases stayed unmatched. CDR3 nucleotides: TGTGCCAGCACCAGAGCGGGAGGGATCGACGAGCAGTACTTC. Protein sequence: CASTRAGGIDEQYF.

The V gene is TRBV19, the J gene TRBJ2-7; perhaps TRBD1 as D (5 bases). The CDR3 is 14 amino acids. Germline-derived CDR1 and CDR2 are LNHDA and SQIVND (reference sequence). The ends were cut back, 4 bases at V and 10 bases at J, with 20 bases in the middle. CDR3 nucleotides: TGTGCCAGTAGTAGCCAGGACACGGGTGTGCAACAGTACTTC. Amino acids: CASSSQDTGVQQYF.

The genes are TRBV4-3 and TRBJ2-2; perhaps TRBD1 as D (5 bases). Germline values: CDR1 LGHNA, CDR2 YSLEER. The CDR3 totals 16 residues. Trimming removed 0 bases at V and 3 bases at J, with 11 bases between. This CDR3 reads CASSQEAGLDTGELFF. The CDR3 nucleotides are TGCGCCAGCAGCCAAGAGGCAGGGTTGGACACCGGGGAGCTGTTTTTT.

The CDR3 protein is CSASQDREARLGNQPQHF. CDR3 bases: TGCAGTGCTAGTCAGGACAGGGAAGCCAGGCTGGGCAATCAGCCCCAGCATTTT. The J gene is TRBJ1-5, the V gene TRBV20-1, with TRBD1 identical over 8 bases. After removal of 3 bases from V and 2 bases from J, the junction contained 15 bases not matched to a gene. The CDR3 runs 18 residues. In germline, CDR1 is DFQATT, CDR2 SNEGSKA (reference sequence).

This chain uses TRBV6-5 with TRBJ2-4, with a tentative D call TRBD2 (6 bases). The germline V gene encodes CDR1 MNHEY and CDR2 SVGAGI. This CDR3 is 10 amino acids long. Between the trimmed V and J ends, which lost 11 bases and 15 bases, there was a span of 17 bases. The CDR3 DNA sequence: TGTGCCCCCAAAGGAGGGGATCGGTACTTC. This sequence encodes CAPKGGDRYF.

V usage is TRBV5-8 and J usage is TRBJ1-5; D unclear. CDR3 length equals 14 residues. The germline V and J ends were trimmed by 0 bases and 6 bases, with 10 bases remaining between them. The germline V gene has CDR1 SGHTS and CDR2 YDEGEE. The CDR3 nucleotides are TGTGCCAGCAGCTTGGTACCGTCAGTTCAGCCCCAGCATTTT. Its protein product is CASSLVPSVQPQHF.

The V gene is TRBV4-2, the J gene TRBJ1-2, with 7 bases lining up with TRBD1. Germline V gives CDR1 LGHNA, CDR2 YNFKEQ. There are 13 residues in the CDR3. V gave up 4 bases and J gave up 5 bases; unmatched junction bases: 4. The CDR3 protein is CASSPTGSYGYTF. In DNA form, the CDR3 reads TGTGCCAGCAGCCCGACAGGGTCGTATGGCTACACCTTC.

The chain joins TRBV6-6 to TRBJ1-2; TRBD1 agrees at 8 bases. Trimming at V came to 8 bases and at J to 5 bases, leaving 4 bases not matched to a gene. The CDR3 loop spans 12 amino acids. Germline V gene lookup returns CDR1 MNHNY and CDR2 SVGAGI (reference sequence). This CDR3 is CASSTGEYGYTF. In DNA form, the CDR3 reads TGTGCCAGCTCGACAGGGGAATATGGCTACACCTTC.

The chain links TRBV7-8 to TRBJ2-1; 8 positions agree with TRBD2. Germline CDR1 is SGHVS and CDR2 is FQNEAQ. The V and J ends lost 7 bases and 4 bases, in that order; junction bases with no gene match: 12. CDR3 length: 16 residues. CDR3 region: CASTIEIAGSYNEQFF. In DNA, the CDR3 is TGTGCCAGCACAATTGAAATAGCGGGGAGTTACAATGAGCAGTTCTTC.

The chain recombines TRBV12-3 or TRBV12-4 with TRBJ2-1, with D unclear. The CDR3 has 13 amino acids. V lost 3 bases to trimming and J lost 7 bases, with 10 bases between them. The CDR3 protein is CASSFGPRNEQFF. The CDR3 bases are TGTGCCAGCAGTTTCGGTCCCAGGAATGAGCAGTTCTTC.

The chain links TRBV10-1 to TRBJ2-1; 8 positions agree with TRBD2. CDR1 and CDR2 (germline): WNHNN, SYGVQD (reference sequence). The V gene end was trimmed by 6 bases and the J gene end by 0 bases; junction bases not matched to a gene: 7. The CDR3 has 16 residues. This CDR3 is CASSGLAPSSYNEQFF. The CDR3 bases are TGCGCCAGCAGCGGACTAGCCCCGAGCTCCTACAATGAGCAGTTCTTC.

This clone was detected a few times. Written as DNA, the CDR3 is TGTGCCAGTAACCTTTGGCCTCAGGACACTGAAGCTTTCTTT. This encodes CASNLWPQDTEAFF. The chain links TRBV19 to TRBJ1-1; D gene unclear. Trimming removed 7 bases from V and 3 bases from J, with 15 bases in between. Germline V gene lookup returns CDR1 LNHDA and CDR2 SQIVND (reference sequence). CDR3 length: 14 residues.

V is TRBV10-1 and J is TRBJ2-3; D is undetermined. The CDR3 is made up of 13 amino acids. Trimming cost V 6 bases and J 3 bases, with 10 bases left between them. Germline values: CDR1 WNHNN, CDR2 SYGVQD (reference sequence). The CDR3, as DNA: TGCGCCAGCAGCCTCGTCGGGACAGATACGCAGTATTTT. This translates into CASSLVGTDTQYF.

The chain links TRBV5-1 to TRBJ2-3; weak D call: TRBD2 (6 bases). Deletions cut 0 bases from V and 4 bases from J, with 12 bases between. Germline CDR1 and CDR2: SGHRS and YFSETQ. This CDR3 has 15 amino acids. CDR3 sequence: CASSLGSGHADTQYF. The CDR3 DNA reads as TGCGCCAGCAGCTTGGGAAGCGGGCACGCAGATACGCAGTATTTT.

The chain has TRBV19 and TRBJ2-3, with 10 bases that match TRBD2. Per germline, CDR1 LNHDA and CDR2 SQIVND (reference sequence). The CDR3 spans 13 residues. V was pared by 11 bases and J by 4 bases, with 6 bases of the junction left unmatched. Here the CDR3 DNA reads TGTGCCGTAGCTAGCGGGGGTTCAGATACGCAGTATTTT. It is translated as CAVASGGSDTQYF.

The chain recombines TRBV27 with TRBJ1-2; 9 nucleotides agree with TRBD1. This CDR3 spans 17 amino acids. The junction had 13 bases not matched to a gene; V was cut back by 0 bases and J by 8 bases. The germline CDR1 and CDR2 sequences are MNHEY and SMNVEV (reference sequence). DNA of the CDR3: TGTGCCAGCAGTTTATCGGGCCTCAAGCGGACAGGGGAGGGCTACACCTTC. This translates into CASSLSGLKRTGEGYTF.

The chain couples TRBV6-6 to TRBJ1-4; 9 bases line up with TRBD1. Trimming removed 6 bases from V and 4 bases from J; junction bases left unmatched: 0. Germline assignment: CDR1 MNHNY and CDR2 SVGAGI (reference sequence). The CDR3 spans 13 residues. In DNA form, the CDR3 reads TGTGCCAGCAGGGACAGGGGTAATGAAAAACTGTTTTTT. Protein sequence: CASRDRGNEKLFF.